The next 21 T cell receptor beta chains were all read from a single sample in a study of blood T cell repertoires in COVID-19. The repertoire was sequenced with immunoSEQ multiplex PCR; TCRdb's copy has only in-frame clones and lacks some. The sample carries some 200,000 clones, approximately 87% recorded once. Sequencing input: peripheral blood. The receptors shown here come from a man between 35 and 55 years old with active or convalescent COVID-19.

The V and J genes are TRBV15 and TRBJ2-3; D is uncertain. CDR3 size: 15 residues. The ends were cut back, 0 bases at V and 2 bases at J, with 9 bases in the middle. CDR1 and CDR2 from the germline V gene are LNHNV and YYDKDF (reference sequence). Written as DNA, the CDR3 is TGTGCCACCAGCAGAGATTCCTACCCCACAGATACGCAGTATTTT. It yields the protein CATSRDSYPTDTQYF.

A few counts support this clone. The chain couples TRBV4-1 to TRBJ2-5; maybe TRBD2 (6 bases). This CDR3 has 14 amino acids. Germline-derived CDR1 and CDR2 are MGHRA and YSYEKL. Trimming removed 2 bases from V and 3 bases from J, with 10 bases in between. The CDR3: CASSQSQREETQYF. CDR3 nucleotides: TGCGCCAGCAGCCAATCCCAGCGGGAAGAGACCCAGTACTTC.

The genes are TRBV30 and TRBJ2-7, with 10 bases that match TRBD1. Germline V gene sequence: CDR1 GTSNPN, CDR2 SVGIG (reference sequence). Unmatched junction bases numbered 6, after V lost 6 bases and J lost 4 bases. The CDR3 is 13 amino acids. CDR3 nucleotide sequence: TGTGCCTGCGCGCGGGACAGGGGTTACGAGCAGTACTTC. Amino acid sequence: CACARDRGYEQYF.

Many counts were recorded for this clone. The chain carries TRBV4-1 and TRBJ2-3, with 11 bases lining up with TRBD2. Germline lookup yields CDR1 MGHRA and CDR2 YSYEKL. V was pared by 1 base and J by 5 bases, with 11 bases of the junction left unmatched. This CDR3 is built from 18 residues. The CDR3, as DNA: TGCGCCAGCAGCCAAGCGGAAGGCCTAGCGGGGGGTAAAGATACGCAGTATTTT. The encoded protein is CASSQAEGLAGGKDTQYF.

This chain connects TRBV16 to TRBJ1-2, with a possible D match to TRBD1 (6 bases). CDR1 and CDR2 from the germline V gene are KGHSY and FQNENV. V was pared by 2 bases and J by 8 bases, with 21 bases between. The CDR3 covers 16 residues. The CDR3 nucleotides read TGTGCCAGCAGCCAACCCAACCCAAGGACAGCGCAGGGCTACACCTTC. Translated: CASSQPNPRTAQGYTF.

This clone has only one observation. The rearrangement joins TRBV25-1 to TRBJ1-2, with 8 bases matching TRBD1. The V segment lost 4 bases and the J segment 4 bases; nucleotides outside the gene matches: 5. Per the germline V gene, CDR1 is MGHDK and CDR2 is SYGVNS. The CDR3 loop spans 14 amino acids. DNA of the CDR3: TGTGCCAGCAGTGGCGGACAGGGAATCTATGGCTACACCTTC. It is translated as CASSGGQGIYGYTF.

This clone was seen a few times. This sequence joins TRBV29-1 and TRBJ1-2, with D unclear. Trimming pared 3 bases from V and 1 base from J, leaving 6 bases between. This CDR3 is 12 amino acids long. Germline V gives CDR1 SQVTM, CDR2 ANQGSEA. The CDR3 sequence is CSVDPNNYGYTF. CDR3 sequence (DNA): TGCAGCGTTGACCCCAATAACTATGGCTACACCTTC.

The chain carries TRBV10-3 and TRBJ1-1; possible D gene TRBD1, 6 bases. There are 14 residues in the CDR3. Per the germline V gene, CDR1 is ENHRY and CDR2 is SYGVKD. Trimming cost V 4 bases and J 3 bases, with 12 bases left between them. The CDR3 region is CAISGTGLDTEAFF. CDR3 bases: TGTGCCATCAGTGGTACAGGGTTGGACACTGAAGCTTTCTTT.

This chain uses TRBV11-3 with TRBJ1-4; D not certain. Germline V gene data show CDR1 as SGHNT and CDR2 as YENEEA. V was clipped by 1 base and J by 8 bases, with 17 bases between them. The CDR3 runs to 16 residues. The CDR3 is CASSLGLRNVGEKLFF. The CDR3 DNA reads TGTGCCAGCAGCTTAGGCCTCAGAAACGTGGGCGAAAAACTGTTTTTT.

The rearrangement links TRBV9 to TRBJ2-7; 9 positions agree with TRBD1. Germline CDR1 is SGDLS and CDR2 is YYNGEE. This CDR3 region has 14 residues. Trimming removed 3 bases from V and 3 bases from J; junction bases left unmatched: 4. The CDR3: CASSEGQGIYEQYF. DNA of the CDR3: TGTGCCAGCAGCGAGGGACAGGGCATCTACGAGCAGTACTTC. Full variable domain (outside the CDR3, taken from reference TRBV9 and TRBJ2-7): DSGVTQTPKHLITATGQRVTLRCSPRSGDLSVYWYQQSLDQGLQFLIQYYNGEERAKGNILERFSAQQFPDLHSELNLSSLELGDSALYFCASSEGQGIYEQYFGPGTRLTVT.

The chain joins TRBV5-5 to TRBJ1-1; weak D call: TRBD1 (5 bases). The CDR3 contains 14 residues. CDR1 and CDR2 (germline): SGHKS, YYEKEE (reference sequence). The germline V and J ends were trimmed by 6 bases and 1 base, with 13 bases remaining between them. CDR3 region: CASTSYGGNTEAFF. The CDR3 DNA follows: TGTGCCAGCACCTCCTACGGGGGGAACACTGAAGCTTTCTTT.

The CDR3 protein is CASRSNRGHQPQHF. CDR3 nucleotide sequence: TGTGCCAGTAGATCAAACAGGGGGCATCAGCCCCAGCATTTT. The rearrangement links TRBV19 to TRBJ1-5, with 9 bases matching TRBD1. The CDR3 has 14 amino acids. V trimming: 6 bases; J trimming: 5 bases; junction bases outside the gene matches: 5. Germline CDR1 is LNHDA and CDR2 is SQIVND (reference sequence).

The chain has TRBV30 and TRBJ1-1; 7 bases fit TRBD1. CDR1 GTSNPN and CDR2 SVGIG come from the germline V gene (reference sequence). This CDR3 has 13 amino acids. With 1 base clipped from V and 4 bases from J, the junction kept 3 bases outside the gene matches. CDR3 coding DNA: TGTGCCTGGAGTGGGGGACAGTTCACTGAAGCTTTCTTT. This translates into CAWSGGQFTEAFF.

The chain combines TRBV5-1 with TRBJ1-2; 8 bases fit TRBD1. The V segment lost 4 bases and the J segment 8 bases; nucleotides outside the gene matches: 10. CDR3 length equals 14 residues. Per the germline V gene, CDR1 is SGHRS and CDR2 is YFSETQ. CDR3 sequence (DNA): TGCGCCAGCAGCGGAAGGACAGGGTTCGACGGCTACACCTTC. Amino acids: CASSGRTGFDGYTF.

The chain joins TRBV6-5 to TRBJ1-1, with 8 bases aligning to TRBD1. Germline V gives CDR1 MNHEY, CDR2 SVGAGI. This CDR3 contains 14 residues. The J segment lost 5 bases and the V segment lost 4 bases, leaving 6 bases of the junction unmatched. CDR3 nucleotide sequence: TGTGCCAGCAGTTTCAGGGGGCTGGGTACTGAAGCTTTCTTT. This encodes CASSFRGLGTEAFF.

The V call is TRBV11-2, the J call TRBJ1-6, with TRBD1 identical over 7 bases. The V and J ends lost 6 bases and 6 bases, in that order; junction bases with no gene match: 11. This CDR3 has 16 residues. Germline CDR1 is SGHAT and CDR2 is FQNNGV. CDR3 nucleotide sequence: TGTGCCAGCAGACCTAACTCGGGACAGCTTAATTCACCCCTCCACTTT. This gives the protein CASRPNSGQLNSPLHF.

The gene calls are TRBV5-8 and TRBJ1-1; weak D call: TRBD1 (6 bases). This CDR3 spans 15 amino acids. Trimming shortened V by 5 bases and J by 0 bases, and 14 bases separated the two germline ends. Germline CDR1 SGHTS, CDR2 YDEGEE. The CDR3, as DNA: TGTGCCAGCAGAACCGACAGGCCACTGAACACTGAAGCTTTCTTT. Residues: CASRTDRPLNTEAFF.

The chain joins TRBV20-1 to TRBJ2-7; weak D call: TRBD1 (5 bases). The germline V gene has CDR1 DFQATT and CDR2 SNEGSKA (reference sequence). V lost 3 bases to trimming and J lost 3 bases, with 18 bases between them. CDR3 length: 15 amino acids. DNA of the CDR3: TGCAGTGCTAGTTCAGGACACATTGGTGGCTACGAGCAGTACTTC. It translates to CSASSGHIGGYEQYF.

In DNA form, the CDR3 reads TGTGCCAGCAGCTTACGGCGGGGGGCGTACGACACCGGGGAGCTGTTTTTT. It encodes CASSLRRGAYDTGELFF. The rearrangement links TRBV7-3 to TRBJ2-2; TRBD2 aligns across 8 bases. CDR1 is SGHTA and CDR2 is FQGTGA in the germline V gene. There are 17 residues in the CDR3. V shed 2 bases and J 3 bases; nucleotides not matched to a gene: 8.

This sequence joins TRBV18 and TRBJ1-1; TRBD1 agrees at 9 bases. Germline CDR1 and CDR2: KGHSH and LQKENI. V lost 4 bases and J lost 1; bases outside the gene matches: 4. The CDR3 consists of 15 residues. CDR3 nucleotide sequence: TGTGCCAGCTCACTCACGGGACAGGGGAACACTGAAGCTTTCTTT. Amino acid sequence: CASSLTGQGNTEAFF.

This clone was detected only a few times. The chain joins TRBV5-1 to TRBJ1-3; D call uncertain. The CDR3 contains 13 residues. CDR1 is SGHRS, CDR2 YFSETQ, per germline. The germline V and J ends were trimmed by 4 bases and 0 bases, with 5 bases remaining between them. CDR3 sequence: CASSPSSGNTIYF. The CDR3 region has the DNA TGCGCCAGCAGCCCCAGCTCTGGAAACACCATATATTTT. Full variable domain (outside the CDR3, taken from reference TRBV5-1 and TRBJ1-3): KAGVTQTPRYLIKTRGQQVTLSCSPISGHRSVSWYQQTPGQGLQFLFEYFSETQRNKGNFPGRFSGRQFSNSRSEMNVSTLELGDSALYLCASSPSSGNTIYFGEGSWLTVV.